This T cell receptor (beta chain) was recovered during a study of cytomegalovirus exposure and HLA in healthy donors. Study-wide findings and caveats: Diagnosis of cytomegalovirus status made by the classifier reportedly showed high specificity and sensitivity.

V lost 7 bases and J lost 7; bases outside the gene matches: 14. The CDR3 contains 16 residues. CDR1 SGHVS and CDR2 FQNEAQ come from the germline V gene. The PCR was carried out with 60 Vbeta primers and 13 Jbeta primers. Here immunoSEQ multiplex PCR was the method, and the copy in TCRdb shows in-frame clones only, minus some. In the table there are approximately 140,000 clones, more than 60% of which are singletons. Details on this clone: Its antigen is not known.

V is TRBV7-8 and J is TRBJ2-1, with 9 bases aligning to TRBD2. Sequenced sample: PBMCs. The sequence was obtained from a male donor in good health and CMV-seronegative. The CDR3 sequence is CASTLSVSGGRNEQFF. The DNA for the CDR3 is TGTGCCAGCACCCTTAGCGTGAGCGGGGGGAGGAATGAGCAGTTCTTC.